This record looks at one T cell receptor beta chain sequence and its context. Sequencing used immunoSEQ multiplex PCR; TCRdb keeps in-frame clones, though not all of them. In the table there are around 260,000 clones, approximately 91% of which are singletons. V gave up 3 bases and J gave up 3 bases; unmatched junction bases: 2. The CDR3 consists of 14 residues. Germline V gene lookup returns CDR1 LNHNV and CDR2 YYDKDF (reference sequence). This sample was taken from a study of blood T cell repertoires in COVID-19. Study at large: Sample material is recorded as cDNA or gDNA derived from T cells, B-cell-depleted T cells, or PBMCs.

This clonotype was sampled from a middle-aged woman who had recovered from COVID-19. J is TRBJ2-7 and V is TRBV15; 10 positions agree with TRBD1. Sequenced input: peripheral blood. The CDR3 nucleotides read TGTGCCACCAGCAGCGGACAGGGGGACTACGAGCAGTACTTC. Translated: CATSSGQGDYEQYF.